The 8 T cell receptor beta chains below come from one sample, sequenced in a study of blood T cell repertoires in COVID-19. This table comes from immunoSEQ multiplex PCR, and its TCRdb copy is limited to in-frame clones, with some not included. The sample holds some 90,000 clones, around nine tenths seen once. The specimen was peripheral blood. The receptors shown here come from a woman in her forties or fifties in a cohort sampled during active COVID-19.

The J gene is TRBJ2-7, the V gene TRBV6-5; TRBD1 matches 8 bases. CDR3 length equals 15 residues. Germline-derived CDR1 and CDR2 are MNHEY and SVGAGI. V was pared by 6 bases and J by 0 bases, with 7 bases of the junction left unmatched. DNA for the CDR3: TGTGCCAGCAGCCCGGGGCAGGGGGCCTCCTACGAGCAGTACTTC. This encodes CASSPGQGASYEQYF.

The chain carries TRBV6-5 and TRBJ2-7; 7 bases fit TRBD2. CDR3 length: 14 amino acids. Looked up from germline, CDR1 is MNHEY and CDR2 is SVGAGI. V was clipped by 3 bases and J by 5 bases; unmatched bases: 7. CDR3 region: CASSYHGGRDEQYF. The DNA of the CDR3 is TGTGCCAGCAGTTATCATGGTGGGAGGGACGAGCAGTACTTC.

This chain uses TRBV5-1 with TRBJ2-3; TRBD2 agrees at 10 bases. CDR3 length: 18 residues. Germline V gene data show CDR1 as SGHRS and CDR2 as YFSETQ. V lost 0 bases, J lost 4 bases, and 11 bases stayed unmatched. CDR3 residues: CASSLAKGLAGVPDTQYF. The CDR3 nucleotides read TGCGCCAGCAGCTTGGCCAAGGGGCTAGCGGGAGTCCCAGATACGCAGTATTTT.

The chain carries TRBV11-3 and TRBJ2-7, with 14 bases lining up with TRBD2. Germline lookup yields CDR1 SGHNT and CDR2 YENEEA. This CDR3 is built from 19 residues. V shed 0 bases, J shed 2 bases, and the junction held 9 bases outside the gene matches. CDR3 amino acids: CASSLEVMGLAGVAYEQYF. The CDR3, as DNA: TGTGCCAGCAGCTTAGAGGTAATGGGACTAGCGGGAGTGGCCTACGAGCAGTACTTC.

This clone came up once. The rearrangement uses TRBV24-1 and TRBJ1-2; D uncertain. CDR3 size: 11 residues. Trimming shortened V by 5 bases and J by 6 bases, and 6 bases separated the two germline ends. In germline, CDR1 is KGHDR, CDR2 SFDVKD. The CDR3 here is CATSGADGYTF. For the CDR3, the DNA is TGTGCCACCAGTGGCGCTGATGGCTACACCTTC.

By proportion, this clone is medium-sized. The CDR3 reads CASSSDRGPGSPLHF. CDR3 nucleotide sequence: TGTGCCAGCAGCTCCGACAGGGGCCCCGGGTCACCCCTCCACTTT. The chain is built from TRBV11-3 and TRBJ1-6, with 8 positions matching TRBD1. This CDR3 has 15 residues. Germline V gives CDR1 SGHNT, CDR2 YENEEA. V shed 4 bases, J shed 10 bases, and the junction held 9 bases outside the gene matches.

The chain has TRBV7-2 and TRBJ2-1; the match to TRBD2 covers 10 bases. The trim removed 5 bases at V and 10 bases at J, leaving 11 bases unmatched. The CDR3 has 15 residues. CDR1 is SGHTA, CDR2 FQGNSA, per germline. CDR3 sequence (DNA): TGTGCCAGCAGCCCGGGCGGACTAGCGGCCGTGGAGCAGTTCTTC. This translates into CASSPGGLAAVEQFF.

The V and J genes are TRBV7-2 and TRBJ1-5; TRBD1 is a possible D gene (5 bases). Germline-derived CDR1 and CDR2 are SGHTA and FQGNSA. With 6 bases removed from V and 2 bases from J, the gap between germline ends came to 17 bases. The CDR3 loop spans 16 amino acids. The CDR3 coding sequence is TGTGCCAGCAGAGCCGGGGGGGTTGTGGGCAATCAGCCCCAGCATTTT. This encodes CASRAGGVVGNQPQHF.